The 2 T cell receptor beta chains below were found in one sample sequenced in a study of T cells in Graves' hyperthyroidism and ophthalmopathy. The source material, RNA transcripts, was used to amplify TCR beta CDR3 regions. The study used the HTBI primer set for a first-round RT-PCR of the TCR CDR3. MiXCR was run by TCRdb on the multiplex PCR reads, yielding one entry per CDR3 protein. The table records about 360,000 distinct CDR3 sequences, around 14% of them present only once. The source material was blood. These receptor sequences come from a woman in her late teens or twenties with Graves' hyperthyroidism.

This clonotype was found many times. The V and J genes are TRBV29-1 and TRBJ2-2; 9 bases align to TRBD1. The CDR3 runs 13 residues. CDR1 and CDR2 (germline): SQVTM, ANQGSEA. The CDR3 region is CSVGQGYTGELFF. The CDR3 nucleotides read TGCAGTGTGGGACAGGGTTATACCGGGGAGCTGTTTTTT.

J is TRBJ2-1 and V is TRBV9; possibly TRBD2 for D (6 bases). The V end was cut by 7 bases, the J end by 0 bases, with 14 bases between. The CDR3 totals 15 residues. The V gene's germline CDR1 is SGDLS and CDR2 YYNGEE. The CDR3 DNA sequence: TGTGCCAGCGGCCTCGGGGGAGCCTCCTACAATGAGCAGTTCTTC. Translated: CASGLGGASYNEQFF.